Listed below are T cell receptor beta chains from one sample, sequenced in a study of shared clonotypes between healthy human individuals. The table came from immunoSEQ multiplex PCR; TCRdb's copy has only in-frame clones and leaves some out. This sample has around 1 million clones, with over 60% found just once. What was sequenced was memory CD4+ T cells sorted from blood. All receptors come from a man between 18 and 35 years old in good health. CDR3s include the opening cysteine and the closing phenylalanine or tryptophan. D genes are given only for firm matches.

d_call: NA; v_call: TRBV5-4; cdr3_aa: CASSSDGNQPQHF
d_call: TRBD1; v_call: TRBV29-1; cdr3_aa: CSTGWGQGETQYF
d_call: NA; v_call: TRBV5-6; cdr3_aa: CATGGTNYGYTF
d_call: TRBD1; v_call: TRBV7-8; cdr3_aa: CASSLATGGGETQYF
d_call: TRBD2; v_call: TRBV5-7; cdr3_aa: CASSPSGGTYNEQFF
d_call: NA; v_call: TRBV5-1; cdr3_aa: CASRVSTADTQYF
d_call: TRBD1; v_call: TRBV5-4; cdr3_aa: CASSAGGAGFGNTIYF
d_call: TRBD2; v_call: TRBV29-1; cdr3_aa: CSVGTSANTGELFF
d_call: NA; v_call: TRBV7-9; cdr3_aa: CASSSPTNPSGYTF
d_call: NA; v_call: TRBV10-3; cdr3_aa: CAISESEVREQFF
d_call: NA; v_call: TRBV6-5; cdr3_aa: CASRANTDYTEAFF
d_call: TRBD1; v_call: TRBV18; cdr3_aa: CASSQDRGQPQHF
d_call: TRBD1; v_call: TRBV6-1; cdr3_aa: CASRLPGQGSGAFF
d_call: NA; v_call: TRBV19; cdr3_aa: CASRDGDWSNQPQHF
d_call: NA; v_call: TRBV5-4; cdr3_aa: CASSLSSDPFSTDTQYF
d_call: TRBD1; v_call: TRBV5-1; cdr3_aa: CASSSRTGGVETQYF
d_call: NA; v_call: TRBV6-4; cdr3_aa: CASRDQYNEQFF
d_call: NA; v_call: TRBV5-6; cdr3_aa: CASSLGTQLYTEAFF
d_call: NA; v_call: TRBV5-1; cdr3_aa: CASRNGVVSGANVLTF
d_call: TRBD1; v_call: TRBV11-2; cdr3_aa: CASSPGTGWGETQYF
d_call: NA; v_call: TRBV9; cdr3_aa: CASSPRQSTDTQYF
d_call: NA; v_call: TRBV6-5; cdr3_aa: CASRGWDYGYTF
d_call: NA; v_call: TRBV25-1; cdr3_aa: CASSDPLPGTPETQYF
d_call: TRBD2; v_call: TRBV5-4; cdr3_aa: CASSFGLAGVRETQYF
d_call: NA; v_call: TRBV7-6; cdr3_aa: CASSPQLNTEAFF
d_call: TRBD2; v_call: TRBV11-2; cdr3_aa: CASSLNAGGRDTQYF
d_call: NA; v_call: TRBV2; cdr3_aa: CASSERRGLETQYF
d_call: TRBD1; v_call: TRBV28; cdr3_aa: CASSLLSPGGVGYTF
d_call: NA; v_call: TRBV2; cdr3_aa: CARSVNTEAFF
d_call: TRBD1; v_call: TRBV27; cdr3_aa: CASRKFTGGEGTQYF
d_call: NA; v_call: TRBV5-6; cdr3_aa: CASSGGPNQPQHF
d_call: NA; v_call: TRBV5-6; cdr3_aa: CASSSTTGLPGNTIYF
d_call: NA; v_call: TRBV7-9; cdr3_aa: CASSLVGTGNSPLHF
d_call: NA; v_call: TRBV7-9; cdr3_aa: CASTQMGGGYYTGELFF
d_call: NA; v_call: TRBV5-1; cdr3_aa: CASSFDPSSYNSPLHF
d_call: TRBD1; v_call: TRBV6-1; cdr3_aa: CASSAPGQYGYTF
d_call: NA; v_call: TRBV28; cdr3_aa: CASSYARYEQYF
d_call: NA; v_call: TRBV6-5; cdr3_aa: CASSYSGIGEKLFF
d_call: TRBD1; v_call: TRBV20-1; cdr3_aa: CSANEGTGSYF
d_call: TRBD1; v_call: TRBV7-8; cdr3_aa: CASSSEAGTGGRGNIQYF
d_call: NA; v_call: TRBV5-4; cdr3_aa: CASSLVTGGYTF
d_call: NA; v_call: TRBV6-4; cdr3_aa: CASSDVGTAYNEQFF
d_call: TRBD2; v_call: TRBV7-2; cdr3_aa: CASSLALAGVETQYF
d_call: NA; v_call: TRBV5-1; cdr3_aa: CASSGGTIYNEQFF
d_call: NA; v_call: TRBV28; cdr3_aa: CASSSQGMIAKNIQYF
d_call: TRBD1; v_call: TRBV5-1; cdr3_aa: CASSLGRDRGASGHSYNEQFF
d_call: NA; v_call: TRBV2; cdr3_aa: CASSESGQTTDTQYF
d_call: TRBD1; v_call: TRBV7-9; cdr3_aa: CASSLSRGTLQETQYF
d_call: NA; v_call: TRBV30; cdr3_aa: CAWSGQGGNSPLHF
d_call: NA; v_call: TRBV18; cdr3_aa: CASSPRGGTGELFF
d_call: TRBD1; v_call: TRBV5-1; cdr3_aa: CASSRTQGAQETQYF
d_call: NA; v_call: TRBV18; cdr3_aa: CASSPPVGDTQYF
d_call: NA; v_call: TRBV11-1; cdr3_aa: CASSLDTVEADTQYF
d_call: NA; v_call: TRBV27; cdr3_aa: CATARGYNSPLHF